This passage covers 31 T cell receptor beta chains from one sample sequenced in a study of blood T cell repertoires in COVID-19. This table comes from immunoSEQ multiplex PCR, and its TCRdb copy is limited to in-frame clones, with some not included. The sample has about 87,000 clones, approximately 75% seen once. Material for sequencing was peripheral blood. The receptors were gathered from a woman aged 45-65 years with acute or convalescent COVID-19.

V and J are TRBV5-1 and TRBJ2-1; 8 bases are a match to TRBD1. The CDR3 extends over 14 amino acids. V lost 5 bases and J lost 8; bases outside the gene matches: 9. Germline lookup yields CDR1 SGHRS and CDR2 YFSETQ. The CDR3 region is CASSSGQGSHEQFF. CDR3 in DNA: TGCGCCAGCAGTTCAGGACAGGGTAGCCATGAGCAGTTCTTC.

The CDR3 region is CASSSTELYGYTF. The CDR3 bases are TGTGCCAGCAGCAGTACAGAGCTCTATGGCTACACCTTC. The V and J genes are TRBV5-5 and TRBJ1-2; D uncertain. Germline V CDR1 and CDR2: SGHKS, YYEKEE (reference sequence). The V end lost 4 bases, the J end lost 4 bases, and 11 bases lay between the germline ends. The CDR3 sequence is 13 residues long.

Here the CDR3 reads CASSQKKLDVDSPLHF. Here the CDR3 DNA reads TGTGCCAGCAGCCAAAAAAAGCTAGACGTAGATTCACCCCTCCACTTT. The rearrangement joins TRBV3-1 (or the pseudogene TRBV3-2) to TRBJ1-6; D unresolved. The ends were cut back, 2 bases at V and 8 bases at J, with 16 bases in the middle. CDR3 size: 16 residues. Germline values: CDR1 LGHDT, CDR2 YNNKEL (reference sequence).

This sequence joins TRBV9 and TRBJ1-5; 8 bases map to TRBD1. The CDR3 is 20 amino acids. CDR1 is SGDLS and CDR2 is YYNGEE in the germline V gene. V shed 4 bases, J shed 0 bases, and the junction held 18 bases outside the gene matches. The CDR3 sequence is CASSPRPGQDPSYSNQPQHF. The CDR3 region has the DNA TGTGCCAGCAGCCCCCGACCGGGACAGGACCCGTCATATAGCAATCAGCCCCAGCATTTT.

The chain couples TRBV25-1 to TRBJ1-2, with D perhaps matching TRBD1 (5 bases). The CDR3 spans 10 residues. The germline V gene encodes CDR1 MGHDK and CDR2 SYGVNS. CDR3 nucleotide sequence: TGTGCTTCGCAGGGTTATGGCTACACCTTC. Amino acids: CASQGYGYTF.

The J gene is TRBJ2-1, the V gene TRBV27; 8 nucleotides line up with TRBD1. CDR3 length: 15 amino acids. Per germline, CDR1 MNHEY and CDR2 SMNVEV (reference sequence). J was trimmed by 4 bases and V by 5 bases; bases with no gene match: 7. As DNA, the CDR3 is TGTGCCAGCAGTCGAGGGACAGGACTATACAATGAGCAGTTCTTC. Protein: CASSRGTGLYNEQFF.

The V call is TRBV29-1, the J call TRBJ1-1; TRBD1 matches at 8 bases. V shed 5 bases and J 4 bases; nucleotides not matched to a gene: 3. The CDR3 sequence is 12 residues long. From germline, CDR1 is SQVTM and CDR2 ANQGSEA. CDR3 residues: CSVHTGGTEAFF. The CDR3 DNA is TGCAGCGTTCACACAGGGGGCACTGAAGCTTTCTTT.

This clone was counted a single time. The V and J genes are TRBV7-6 and TRBJ1-2; D is unresolved. Trimming shortened V by 4 bases and J by 4 bases, and 7 bases separated the two germline ends. The length of the CDR3 is 12 residues. CDR1 and CDR2 from the germline V gene are SGHVS and FNYEAQ. The CDR3 DNA is TGTGCCAGCAGCTCAGGATCCTATGGCTACACCTTC. This codes for CASSSGSYGYTF.

This chain uses TRBV5-1 with TRBJ2-3, with 9 bases matching TRBD2. The V and J ends lost 0 bases and 5 bases, in that order; junction bases with no gene match: 10. Per germline, CDR1 SGHRS and CDR2 YFSETQ. The CDR3 sequence is 17 residues long. Here the CDR3 reads CASSLAYAGGGEDTQYF. CDR3 bases: TGCGCCAGCAGCTTGGCCTATGCCGGCGGGGGGGAAGATACGCAGTATTTT.

The chain carries TRBV11-2 and TRBJ1-6; the D is unclear. CDR1 and CDR2 from the germline V gene are SGHAT and FQNNGV. The CDR3 is 12 residues long. V lost 6 bases to trimming and J lost 13 bases, with 13 bases between them. The CDR3 spells CASSLSGPPLHF. The CDR3 DNA reads as TGTGCCAGCAGTCTTAGTGGGCCTCCCCTCCACTTT. Full variable domain (outside the CDR3, taken from reference TRBV11-2 and TRBJ1-6): EAGVAQSPRYKIIEKRQSVAFWCNPISGHATLYWYQQILGQGPKLLIQFQNNGVVDDSQLPKDRFSAERLKGVDSTLKIQPAKLEDSAVYLCASSLSGPPLHFGNGTRLTVT.

The J gene is TRBJ2-7, the V gene TRBV5-1; the match to TRBD1 covers 10 bases. This CDR3 comprises 16 residues. The V and J ends lost 0 bases and 4 bases, in that order; junction bases with no gene match: 7. In germline, CDR1 is SGHRS, CDR2 YFSETQ. The CDR3 loop is CASSLAGGQGLYEQYF. CDR3 in DNA: TGCGCCAGCAGCTTGGCCGGGGGACAGGGGTTATACGAGCAGTACTTC.

This chain uses TRBV9 with TRBJ2-1; TRBD2 matches 11 bases. Trimming at V came to 2 bases and at J to 5 bases, leaving 3 bases not matched to a gene. Germline values: CDR1 SGDLS, CDR2 YYNGEE. The CDR3 length is 15 residues. DNA of the CDR3: TGTGCCAGCAGCGTTACTAGCGGGGGCCACAATGAGCAGTTCTTC. It is translated as CASSVTSGGHNEQFF.

The chain uses TRBV28 and TRBJ2-5; TRBD2 matches 14 bases. This CDR3 comprises 18 residues. CDR1 is MDHEN and CDR2 is SYDVKM in the germline V gene. The trim removed 3 bases at V and 5 bases at J, leaving 11 bases unmatched. CDR3: CASSFHWRTSGGQETQYF. CDR3 bases: TGTGCCAGCAGTTTCCACTGGCGGACTAGCGGGGGGCAGGAGACCCAGTACTTC. Full variable domain (rest looked up from reference TRBV28 and TRBJ2-5): DVKVTQSSRYLVKRTGEKVFLECVQDMDHENMFWYRQDPGLGLRLIYFSYDVKMKEKGDIPEGYSVSREKKERFSLILESASTNQTSMYLCASSFHWRTSGGQETQYFGPGTRLLVL.

The chain links TRBV6-2 or TRBV6-3 to TRBJ1-2, with D maybe TRBD1 (6 bases). The V end was cut by 5 bases, the J end by 4 bases, with 17 bases between. Germline assignment: CDR1 MNHEY and CDR2 SVGEGT. This CDR3 spans 15 amino acids. CDR3 nucleotides: TGTGCCAGCAGTCGGGCGGGGGCTCGGGTCTATGGCTACACCTTC. It yields the protein CASSRAGARVYGYTF.

The V and J genes are TRBV12-3 or TRBV12-4 and TRBJ2-7, with TRBD2 identical over 8 bases. J lost 3 bases, V lost 4 bases, and 2 bases had no gene match. The CDR3 runs 13 residues. This CDR3 reads CASSSGLDYEQYF. The CDR3 DNA follows: TGTGCCAGCAGTTCGGGACTAGACTACGAGCAGTACTTC.

This clone occurred once. This chain links TRBV19 with TRBJ1-5; 7 nucleotides line up with TRBD1. From germline, CDR1 is LNHDA and CDR2 SQIVND (reference sequence). V gave up 7 bases and J gave up 4 bases; unmatched junction bases: 4. This CDR3 comprises 13 residues. CDR3 in DNA: TGTGCCAGTACCGACAGGGCAAATCAGCCCCAGCATTTT. Amino acid sequence: CASTDRANQPQHF.

The genes are TRBV2 and TRBJ1-2, with 9 bases aligning to TRBD1. The V and J ends lost 9 bases and 6 bases, in that order; junction bases with no gene match: 8. Per the germline V gene, CDR1 is SNHLY and CDR2 is FYNNEI. The CDR3 totals 13 residues. The CDR3 reads CARVRDRVNGYTF. CDR3 DNA sequence: TGTGCCAGGGTACGGGACAGGGTGAATGGCTACACCTTC.

The chain has TRBV28 and TRBJ1-5; 11 bases are shared with TRBD1. The CDR3 is 16 residues long. Germline trimming cut 5 bases from V and 6 bases from J; bases unmatched to any gene: 9. Germline V lookup: CDR1 MDHEN, CDR2 SYDVKM. The CDR3, as DNA: TGTGCCAGCAGTGTCACCGGGACAGGGGGGCGTCAGCCCCAGCATTTT. It codes for CASSVTGTGGRQPQHF.

The chain has TRBV9 and TRBJ2-7, with a tentative D call TRBD1 (5 bases). Between the trimmed V and J ends, which lost 0 bases and 6 bases, there was a span of 13 bases. Germline values: CDR1 SGDLS, CDR2 YYNGEE. The CDR3 is 14 residues long. This CDR3 is CASSVDQGRGEQYF. Written as DNA, the CDR3 is TGTGCCAGCAGCGTAGACCAGGGAAGGGGCGAGCAGTACTTC.

This clone was counted a few times. The chain carries TRBV7-6 and TRBJ2-1; TRBD2 matches 9 bases. The CDR3 length is 15 residues. J lost 6 bases, V lost 8 bases, and 11 bases had no gene match. CDR1 is SGHVS and CDR2 is FNYEAQ in the germline V gene. The CDR3 region has the DNA TGTGCCAGCGTCATCGGGCGGGGGGGCTTCAATGAGCAGTTCTTC. This translates into CASVIGRGGFNEQFF. Full variable domain (rest looked up from reference TRBV7-6 and TRBJ2-1): GAGVSQSPRYKVTKRGQDVALRCDPISGHVSLYWYRQALGQGPEFLTYFNYEAQQDKSGLPNDRFSAERPEGSISTLTIQRTEQRDSAMYRCASVIGRGGFNEQFFGPGTRLTVL.

Concerning this clone itself: The sample carries other DNA sequences with the same CDR3. The CDR3 DNA is TGTGCCACCAGCAGAGGGGGAACAGGGGGTGAAAAACTGTTTTTT. This sequence encodes CATSRGGTGGEKLFF. The V and J genes are TRBV15 and TRBJ1-4, with 8 bases matching TRBD1. V trimming: 1 base; J trimming: 7 bases; junction bases outside the gene matches: 5. The CDR3 runs to 15 residues. CDR1 is LNHNV and CDR2 is YYDKDF in the germline V gene (reference sequence).

This sequence joins TRBV6-6 and TRBJ1-3, with a weak D call TRBD1 (5 bases). Germline-derived CDR1 and CDR2 are MNHNY and SVGAGI (reference sequence). The length of the CDR3 is 16 residues. V lost 2 bases, J lost 5 bases, and 16 bases lay in between. The CDR3 loop is CASSYETGGNRNTIYF. For the CDR3, the DNA is TGTGCCAGCAGTTACGAAACAGGTGGTAATCGAAACACCATATATTTT.

The genes are TRBV7-9 and TRBJ2-5; 7 nucleotides agree with TRBD2. Germline lookup yields CDR1 SEHNR and CDR2 FQNEAQ (reference sequence). There are 17 residues in the CDR3. Trimming cost V 0 bases and J 2 bases; bases outside gene matches: 9. CDR3 sequence reads: CASSLATAWGGQETQYF. The CDR3, as DNA: TGTGCCAGCAGCTTAGCCACAGCTTGGGGGGGTCAAGAGACCCAGTACTTC. Full variable domain (missing parts from reference TRBV7-9 and TRBJ2-5): DTGVSQNPRHKITKRGQNVTFRCDPISEHNRLYWYRQTLGQGPEFLTYFQNEAQLEKSRLLSDRFSAERPKGSFSTLEIQRTEQGDSAMYLCASSLATAWGGQETQYFGPGTRLLVL.

The genes are TRBV5-1 and TRBJ1-1; 8 bases map to TRBD1. Trimming cost V 4 bases and J 5 bases; bases outside gene matches: 7. Germline V gives CDR1 SGHRS, CDR2 YFSETQ. The CDR3 totals 14 residues. The CDR3 coding sequence is TGCGCCAGCAGCCGTGACAGGGGACGGACTGAAGCTTTCTTT. Its translation is CASSRDRGRTEAFF.

This chain connects TRBV5-1 to TRBJ1-6; maybe TRBD1 (6 bases). The germline gives CDR1 SGHRS, CDR2 YFSETQ. The CDR3 runs 15 residues. The germline V and J ends were trimmed by 0 bases and 7 bases, with 11 bases remaining between them. Written as DNA, the CDR3 is TGCGCCAGCAGCTTGGTCCCAGGGGTGAATTCACCCCTCCACTTT. Protein: CASSLVPGVNSPLHF.

The chain joins TRBV7-2 to TRBJ2-7, with D tentatively TRBD1 (7 bases). V dropped 3 bases and J dropped 3 bases, with 18 bases sitting between them. Germline V CDR1 and CDR2: SGHTA, FQGNSA. CDR3 length: 16 amino acids. The CDR3 region has the DNA TGTGCCAGCAGCTTGTGGAGGGGGCAAGGCGGCTACGAGCAGTACTTC. This translates into CASSLWRGQGGYEQYF.

The DNA of the CDR3 is TGTGCCAGCAGTGATCGAGTGGGGCCAGGCACAGATACGCAGTATTTT. Encoded protein: CASSDRVGPGTDTQYF. This sequence joins TRBV2 and TRBJ2-3; D perhaps matches TRBD1 (5 bases). This CDR3 comprises 16 residues. Trimming stripped 3 bases from V and 1 base from J, with 14 bases between. Per the germline V gene, CDR1 is SNHLY and CDR2 is FYNNEI.

This chain connects TRBV2 to TRBJ1-5, with a weak D call TRBD1 (5 bases). Looked up from germline, CDR1 is SNHLY and CDR2 is FYNNEI. Trimming left V 6 bases short and J 5 bases short, with 20 bases between. The CDR3 totals 16 residues. CDR3 sequence (DNA): TGTGCCAGCAGCGATCCGGCGGGGGAACAAGATCAGCCCCAGCATTTT. It specifies CASSDPAGEQDQPQHF.

Only a few counts were recorded for this clone. This chain uses TRBV19 with TRBJ1-1, with D maybe TRBD1 (5 bases). Trimming left V 2 bases short and J 5 bases short, with 15 bases between. The CDR3 totals 15 residues. CDR1 LNHDA and CDR2 SQIVND come from the germline V gene (reference sequence). CDR3 sequence: CASSIRGQIKTEAFF. CDR3 in DNA: TGTGCCAGTAGTATAAGGGGCCAAATAAAGACTGAAGCTTTCTTT.

The CDR3 DNA reads as TGTGCCAGCAGTGAATTCGGTGAACTGTTTTTT. This encodes CASSEFGELFF. This chain joins TRBV2 and TRBJ1-4; D gene ambiguous. The ends were cut back, 2 bases at V and 12 bases at J, with 7 bases in the middle. Germline CDR1 reads SNHLY; CDR2 reads FYNNEI. The CDR3 runs 11 residues.

The chain joins TRBV7-2 to TRBJ1-3; TRBD1 agrees at 7 bases. The CDR3 contains 15 residues. V gave up 4 bases and J gave up 4 bases; unmatched junction bases: 7. In germline, CDR1 is SGHTA, CDR2 FQGNSA. CDR3 in amino acids: CASSSPGQQGNTIYF. Here the CDR3 DNA reads TGTGCCAGCAGCTCCCCGGGACAGCAAGGAAACACCATATATTTT.